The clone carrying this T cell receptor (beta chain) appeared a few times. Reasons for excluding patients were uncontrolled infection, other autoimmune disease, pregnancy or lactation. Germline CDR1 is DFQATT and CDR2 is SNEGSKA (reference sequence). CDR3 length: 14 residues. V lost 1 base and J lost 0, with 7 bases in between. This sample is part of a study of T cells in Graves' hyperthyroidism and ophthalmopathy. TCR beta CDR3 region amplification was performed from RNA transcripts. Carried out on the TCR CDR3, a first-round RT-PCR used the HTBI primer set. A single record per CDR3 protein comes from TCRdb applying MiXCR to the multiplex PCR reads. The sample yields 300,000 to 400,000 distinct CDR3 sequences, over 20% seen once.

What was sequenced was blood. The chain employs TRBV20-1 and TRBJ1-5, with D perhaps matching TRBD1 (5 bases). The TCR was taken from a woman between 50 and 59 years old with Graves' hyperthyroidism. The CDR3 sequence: CSARGQYSNQPQHF. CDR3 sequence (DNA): TGCAGTGCTAGAGGACAGTATAGCAATCAGCCCCAGCATTTT.